The rows below give T cell receptor beta chains drawn from one sample of a study of T cell repertoires in cytomegalovirus infection. TCRdb processed the reads anew with MiXCR; each CDR3 protein has one entry. Counted here are 300,000 or so distinct CDR3 sequences, approximately 10% occurring once; the ten biggest clones make up around 2.6%. Sequencing was performed on PBMCs. The receptors here all came from a human donor in good health (CMV status not recorded). Some clones in this sample may be carry-over from other donors' samples. CDR3s include the opening cysteine and the closing phenylalanine or tryptophan. A D gene is named only where the DNA matches it firmly. The size entry is marked missing in some rows and otherwise reads once, few, many or a size class.

v_call: TRBV28
j_call: TRBJ2-5
cdr3_length: 13
clone_size: many
d_call: TRBD2
cdr3_nt: TGTGCCAGCATTCCGGGACTAGGAGGGACCCAGTACTTC
cdr3_aa: CASIPGLGGTQYF

v_call: TRBV6-2/TRBV6-3
j_call: TRBJ2-3
cdr3_length: 14
clone_size: -
d_call: -
cdr3_nt: TGTGCCAGCAGTCAAGGGGTTTACACAGATACGCAGTATTTT
cdr3_aa: CASSQGVYTDTQYF

v_call: TRBV15
j_call: TRBJ2-6
cdr3_length: 14
clone_size: few
d_call: -
cdr3_nt: TGTGCCACCAGTCTTGGCTCTGGGGCCAACGTCCTGACTTTC
cdr3_aa: CATSLGSGANVLTF

v_call: TRBV28
j_call: TRBJ2-1
cdr3_length: 15
clone_size: -
d_call: -
cdr3_nt: TGTGCCAGCAGTTTAGGGGACACCTCTTGGAATGAGCAGTTCTTC
cdr3_aa: CASSLGDTSWNEQFF

v_call: TRBV24-1
j_call: TRBJ1-1
cdr3_length: 15
clone_size: once
d_call: -
cdr3_nt: TGTGCCACCAGTGATGCGACGGGGGGTGACACTGAAGCTTTCTTT
cdr3_aa: CATSDATGGDTEAFF

v_call: TRBV28
j_call: TRBJ1-1
cdr3_length: 15
clone_size: few
d_call: TRBD1
cdr3_nt: TGTGCCAGCAGTTCGGACAGGGTCATGAACACTGAAGCTTTCTTT
cdr3_aa: CASSSDRVMNTEAFF

v_call: TRBV29-1
j_call: TRBJ2-5
cdr3_length: 13
clone_size: many
d_call: -
cdr3_nt: TGCAGCGTTGAGGGCGGGACTCGAGAGACCCAGTACTTC
cdr3_aa: CSVEGGTRETQYF

v_call: TRBV7-9
j_call: TRBJ1-2
cdr3_length: 12
clone_size: -
d_call: -
cdr3_nt: TGTGCCAGCAGCTCAAATAACTATGGCTACACCTTC
cdr3_aa: CASSSNNYGYTF

v_call: TRBV7-2
j_call: TRBJ2-3
cdr3_length: 14
clone_size: many
d_call: -
cdr3_nt: TGTGCCAGCAGCTTTTTCTGGGGAACAGATACGCAGTATTTT
cdr3_aa: CASSFFWGTDTQYF

v_call: TRBV11-1
j_call: TRBJ1-1
cdr3_length: 15
clone_size: -
d_call: -
cdr3_nt: TGTGCCAGCAGCTTAGCGAGGACAACAAACACTGAAGCTTTCTTT
cdr3_aa: CASSLARTTNTEAFF

v_call: TRBV20-1
j_call: TRBJ2-3
cdr3_length: 12
clone_size: few
d_call: -
cdr3_nt: TGCAGTGTTTTGACAGACACAGATACGCAGTATTTT
cdr3_aa: CSVLTDTDTQYF

v_call: TRBV27
j_call: TRBJ2-6
cdr3_length: 16
clone_size: many
d_call: -
cdr3_nt: TGTGCCAGCAGACCCGGGCCGAGGTCTGGGGCCAACGTCCTGACTTTC
cdr3_aa: CASRPGPRSGANVLTF

v_call: TRBV7-2
j_call: TRBJ2-3
cdr3_length: 16
clone_size: many
d_call: TRBD2
cdr3_nt: TGTGCCAGCAGCGTAGCGGGGGGAACACTAACAGATACGCAGTATTTT
cdr3_aa: CASSVAGGTLTDTQYF

v_call: TRBV5-1
j_call: TRBJ2-5
cdr3_length: 14
clone_size: many
d_call: -
cdr3_nt: TGCGCCAGCAGGTTAGGGGGTAGCCAAGAGACCCAGTACTTC
cdr3_aa: CASRLGGSQETQYF

v_call: TRBV25-1
j_call: TRBJ1-4
cdr3_length: 15
clone_size: many
d_call: -
cdr3_nt: TGTGCCAGCAGTGAATTTTGGGACGGCAATGAAAAACTGTTTTTT
cdr3_aa: CASSEFWDGNEKLFF

v_call: TRBV7-2
j_call: TRBJ1-2
cdr3_length: 14
clone_size: many
d_call: TRBD1
cdr3_nt: TGTGCCAGCAGAATGACAGGGCGCGACTATGGCTACACCTTC
cdr3_aa: CASRMTGRDYGYTF

v_call: TRBV20-1
j_call: TRBJ1-5
cdr3_length: 13
clone_size: -
d_call: -
cdr3_nt: TGCAGTGCTCCTAACGGGGGCAATCAGCCCCAGCATTTT
cdr3_aa: CSAPNGGNQPQHF

v_call: TRBV7-2
j_call: TRBJ2-6
cdr3_length: 18
clone_size: many
d_call: TRBD2
cdr3_nt: TGTGCCAGCAGCCGCGGACTAGCGGGGGGGCTTGGGGCCAACGTCCTGACTTTC
cdr3_aa: CASSRGLAGGLGANVLTF

v_call: TRBV7-9
j_call: TRBJ2-7
cdr3_length: 15
clone_size: -
d_call: -
cdr3_nt: TGTGCCAGCAGCTTAGAGGGGGGTGGGGTCCACGAGCAGTACTTC
cdr3_aa: CASSLEGGGVHEQYF

v_call: TRBV7-2
j_call: TRBJ1-6
cdr3_length: 15
clone_size: many
d_call: -
cdr3_nt: TGTGCCAGCAGCAAACCGCAGGGCGATAATTCACCCCTCCACTTT
cdr3_aa: CASSKPQGDNSPLHF

v_call: TRBV20-1
j_call: TRBJ1-2
cdr3_length: 16
clone_size: once
d_call: TRBD1
cdr3_nt: TGCAGTGCAGATGGACAGGGGGTGGATGCTGACTATGGCTACACCTTC
cdr3_aa: CSADGQGVDADYGYTF

v_call: TRBV4-2
j_call: TRBJ1-4
cdr3_length: 14
clone_size: many
d_call: TRBD1
cdr3_nt: TGTGCCAGCAGCCTGGGGCAGGGGGAAGAAAAACTGTTTTTT
cdr3_aa: CASSLGQGEEKLFF

v_call: TRBV4-1
j_call: TRBJ2-1
cdr3_length: 13
clone_size: many
d_call: -
cdr3_nt: TGCGCCAGCAGCCAAACGAGATTGAATGAGCAGTTCTTC
cdr3_aa: CASSQTRLNEQFF

v_call: TRBV3-1
j_call: TRBJ2-1
cdr3_length: 15
clone_size: -
d_call: TRBD2
cdr3_nt: TGTGCCAGCAGGGCTAGCGGTTCCCGGAACAATGAGCAGTTCTTC
cdr3_aa: CASRASGSRNNEQFF

v_call: TRBV5-1
j_call: TRBJ2-2
cdr3_length: 15
clone_size: many
d_call: TRBD1
cdr3_nt: TGCGCCAGCAGTTACAGGACAGGCGTCACCGGGGAGCTGTTTTTT
cdr3_aa: CASSYRTGVTGELFF

v_call: TRBV20-1
j_call: TRBJ1-1
cdr3_length: 13
clone_size: -
d_call: -
cdr3_nt: TGCAGTGCAACCCGACAGATGAACACTGAAGCTTTCTTT
cdr3_aa: CSATRQMNTEAFF

v_call: TRBV25-1
j_call: TRBJ1-1
cdr3_length: 13
clone_size: many
d_call: -
cdr3_nt: TGTGCCAGCAGTGGCGGGGCTAACACTGAAGCTTTCTTT
cdr3_aa: CASSGGANTEAFF

v_call: TRBV20-1
j_call: TRBJ1-1
cdr3_length: 14
clone_size: -
d_call: TRBD1
cdr3_nt: TGCAGTGCTACCCTACAGGGGCTGAACACTGAAGCTTTCTTT
cdr3_aa: CSATLQGLNTEAFF

v_call: TRBV29-1
j_call: TRBJ1-1
cdr3_length: 13
clone_size: few
d_call: -
cdr3_nt: TGCAGCGTTTTGGGACACTTAAACACTGAAGCTTTCTTT
cdr3_aa: CSVLGHLNTEAFF

v_call: TRBV24-1
j_call: TRBJ2-3
cdr3_length: 15
clone_size: -
d_call: TRBD2
cdr3_nt: TGTGCCACCAGTGACCCTAGCGGAGGCACAGATACGCAGTATTTT
cdr3_aa: CATSDPSGGTDTQYF

v_call: TRBV7-9
j_call: TRBJ2-7
cdr3_length: 14
clone_size: many
d_call: -
cdr3_nt: TGTGCCAGCAGCTTTGAAAGGGATGCCTACGAGCAGTACTTC
cdr3_aa: CASSFERDAYEQYF

v_call: TRBV20-1
j_call: TRBJ2-7
cdr3_length: 15
clone_size: -
d_call: -
cdr3_nt: TGCAGTGCTAGAGAAGGGAGCGGGCGATCCTACGAGCAGTACTTC
cdr3_aa: CSAREGSGRSYEQYF

v_call: TRBV7-2
j_call: TRBJ2-5
cdr3_length: 15
clone_size: many
d_call: -
cdr3_nt: TGTGCCAGCAGCTTAGCGGGGGGGCCTCCAGAGACCCAGTACTTC
cdr3_aa: CASSLAGGPPETQYF

v_call: TRBV6-6
j_call: TRBJ2-5
cdr3_length: 14
clone_size: many
d_call: -
cdr3_nt: TGTGCCAGCAGTCCTTGGAGGTACCAAGAGACCCAGTACTTC
cdr3_aa: CASSPWRYQETQYF

v_call: TRBV7-9
j_call: TRBJ2-5
cdr3_length: 10
clone_size: many
d_call: -
cdr3_nt: TGTGCCAGCGGAAGAGAGACCCAGTACTTC
cdr3_aa: CASGRETQYF

v_call: TRBV19
j_call: TRBJ1-2
cdr3_length: 12
clone_size: many
d_call: -
cdr3_nt: TGTGCCAGCTCTACAGGGCACTATGGCTACACCTTC
cdr3_aa: CASSTGHYGYTF

v_call: TRBV20-1
j_call: TRBJ1-4
cdr3_length: 15
clone_size: -
d_call: -
cdr3_nt: TGCAGTGCTAGAGGCCCAGTGGGGGGGAATGAAAAACTGTTTTTT
cdr3_aa: CSARGPVGGNEKLFF

v_call: TRBV20-1
j_call: TRBJ1-5
cdr3_length: 15
clone_size: many
d_call: TRBD1
cdr3_nt: TGCAGTGCTAGTCCCTCCCGGACAGGGATTCAGCCCCAGCATTTT
cdr3_aa: CSASPSRTGIQPQHF

v_call: TRBV6-2/TRBV6-3
j_call: TRBJ2-2
cdr3_length: 15
clone_size: many
d_call: -
cdr3_nt: TGTGCCAGCAGTCGACACCGGGACTTCACCGGGGAGCTGTTTTTT
cdr3_aa: CASSRHRDFTGELFF

v_call: TRBV25-1
j_call: TRBJ1-5
cdr3_length: 13
clone_size: many
d_call: -
cdr3_nt: TGTGCCAGCAGTGAATCGGAGAATCAGCCCCAGCATTTT
cdr3_aa: CASSESENQPQHF

v_call: TRBV7-9
j_call: TRBJ1-1
cdr3_length: 12
clone_size: many
d_call: -
cdr3_nt: TGTGCCAGCATGACACTGAGTAGCGAAGCTTTCTTT
cdr3_aa: CASMTLSSEAFF

v_call: TRBV28
j_call: TRBJ1-3
cdr3_length: 17
clone_size: many
d_call: TRBD1
cdr3_nt: TGTGCCAGCAGCATTCAGGGACAGGGGGCAACTGGAAACACCATATATTTT
cdr3_aa: CASSIQGQGATGNTIYF

v_call: TRBV10-3
j_call: TRBJ2-7
cdr3_length: 18
clone_size: few
d_call: -
cdr3_nt: TGTGCCATCAGTGTATCCGGGTCGCGGGACAAAGTTTCCTACGAGCAGTACTTC
cdr3_aa: CAISVSGSRDKVSYEQYF

v_call: TRBV28
j_call: TRBJ1-2
cdr3_length: 14
clone_size: few
d_call: -
cdr3_nt: TGTGCCAGCAGTCCCGGGACACGCGGCTATGGCTACACCTTC
cdr3_aa: CASSPGTRGYGYTF

v_call: TRBV7-6
j_call: TRBJ1-1
cdr3_length: 15
clone_size: many
d_call: -
cdr3_nt: TGTGCCAGCAGCTTAGAGGCAGGGTCGGACACTGAAGCTTTCTTT
cdr3_aa: CASSLEAGSDTEAFF

v_call: TRBV5-1
j_call: TRBJ2-2
cdr3_length: 16
clone_size: -
d_call: -
cdr3_nt: TGCGCCAGCAGCTTGGGGGCCAGAGAAAACACCGGGGAGCTGTTTTTT
cdr3_aa: CASSLGARENTGELFF

v_call: TRBV11-3
j_call: TRBJ2-1
cdr3_length: 15
clone_size: many
d_call: TRBD1
cdr3_nt: TGTGCCAGCAGCTTATTTGGACAGGGTAGTAATGAGCAGTTCTTC
cdr3_aa: CASSLFGQGSNEQFF

v_call: TRBV7-8
j_call: TRBJ2-1
cdr3_length: 14
clone_size: many
d_call: TRBD1
cdr3_nt: TGTGCCAGCAGCCGGACAGGGCCTTTCAATGAGCAGTTCTTC
cdr3_aa: CASSRTGPFNEQFF

v_call: TRBV11-3
j_call: TRBJ2-2
cdr3_length: 14
clone_size: many
d_call: -
cdr3_nt: TGTGCCAGTAAAGAGGGTCTCGACACCGGGGAGCTGTTTTTT
cdr3_aa: CASKEGLDTGELFF

v_call: TRBV27
j_call: TRBJ1-2
cdr3_length: 11
clone_size: many
d_call: -
cdr3_nt: TGTGCCAGCAGTGCCGGAGGAGGCTACACCTTC
cdr3_aa: CASSAGGGYTF

v_call: TRBV10-3
j_call: TRBJ1-2
cdr3_length: 12
clone_size: many
d_call: -
cdr3_nt: TGTGCCATCACCCGGGAGAACTATGGCTACACCTTC
cdr3_aa: CAITRENYGYTF

v_call: TRBV7-2
j_call: TRBJ1-5
cdr3_length: 12
clone_size: many
d_call: -
cdr3_nt: TGTGCCAGCAGCGTTGGCAATCAGCCCCAGCATTTT
cdr3_aa: CASSVGNQPQHF